The clone carrying this TCR beta chain was detected ten times or more. Its antigen is as yet unknown. Unique molecular identifiers, one per molecule, were present on every TCR cDNA molecule. TCRdb redid the calling of the 5' RACE reads with MiXCR, one entry per CDR3 protein. The sample records 25,000 to 30,000 distinct CDR3 sequences, 5.5% to 7% being singletons. These data come from a study of spatial heterogeneity in lung cancer. The overall study: There were consistently more beta-chain sequences detected than alpha-chain sequences. In the raw reads, each unique TCR and UMI combination was present more than ten times on average. Broader study findings: Blood carried ubiquitous expanded tumor TCRs more at resection than follow-up.

With 6 bases clipped from V and 2 bases from J, the junction kept 4 bases outside the gene matches. CDR3 length: 15 amino acids. Per germline, CDR1 SNHLY and CDR2 FYNNEI. Time point in this sample: blood at routine non-recurrence follow-up after resection. Unsorted whole RNA samples from tumor, nontumor lung or frozen PBMC were sequenced. The TCR was taken from a male donor with early-stage non-small cell lung cancer. The rearrangement uses TRBV2 and TRBJ2-1, with TRBD2 matching over 10 bases. Here the sequenced sample was PBMCs, taken at follow-up. The CDR3 is CASSLGLAAYNEQFF. In DNA form, the CDR3 reads TGTGCCAGCAGCCTCGGACTAGCGGCCTACAATGAGCAGTTCTTC.